This record looks at one TCR beta chain sequence and its context. What antigen it recognizes has not been identified. Base qualities are not at hand, and no much larger clone is one base apart. This entry comes from a study of blood T cell repertoires in COVID-19 (TCRdb year 2020). About the full investigation: Samples covering the acute and convalescent phases of COVID-19 were provided by collaborators in the United States, Italy and Spain. Samples were obtained from the ongoing ImmuneRACE study (first 160 participants) and from 1,254 subjects provided by 6 global collaborators. The dataset comprised deeply sampled blood TCRbeta repertoires from subjects exposed to, actively infected with, or recovered from COVID-19. The sample metadata nearly always contained a de-identified subject ID, COVID-19 status, age in years and sex. HLA class I and class II types, where available, came from metadata supplied by the sample provider rather than from assay-based typing. A freely available public database, intended as a resource for researchers studying the immune response to SARS-CoV-2, is where the repertoires were released. The material from the prospective study consisted of cDNA or gDNA derived from T cells, B-cell-depleted T cells, or PBMCs. Here is what the overall study found, with its caveats: The amount of clinical and demographic metadata varied by source and participant and was provided uncurated.

Its CDR3 holds 14 amino acids, cysteine through phenylalanine. CDR3 DNA is the only sequence kept; it has 42 bases, read in frame from the first base. V loses 6 bases, J loses 8 bases, and the germline ends lie 18 bases apart. CDR1 and CDR2, looked up from the germline V gene, are SGHRS and YFSETQ. TCRbeta CDR3 regions were amplified from genomic DNA using the immunoSEQ Assay, a bias-controlled multiplex PCR. Concerning the study's data processing: The number of nucleated cells in each sample was estimated from the amplification of reference gene primers within the assay. To quantify the absolute abundance of each unique TCRbeta CDR3 rearrangement, sequence reads were collapsed and filtered. For each sample, productive Simpson clonality was calculated as the square root of Simpson's diversity index across productive rearrangements. TCRdb took this table from immuneACCESS and kept in-frame rearrangements with V and J called. Such tables lack part of the clones; where checked against another copy, unresolved V genes explain under half of the gap, and the rest is unexplained. That table furnishes V, J and clone size, whereas the DNA furnished D and trimming. This sample has tens of thousands of clones in its table, and less than 95% of those were observed once. The ten biggest clones cover approximately 6.2% of the sample.

The collaborating institutions used their own protocols to collect whole blood in K2EDTA tubes. For TCRbeta analysis, collaborators shipped samples as frozen whole blood, isolated PBMCs, or DNA extracted from either of those sample types. What was sequenced was peripheral blood. The sequence links TRBV5-1 to TRBJ2-1; perhaps TRBD1 is the D gene, with 6 bases matching. The receptor comes from a middle-aged man with acute or convalescent COVID-19. The nucleotide sequence reads as follows: TGCGCCAGCACCAGAGGGGGTTCTAAAGATGAGCAGTTCTTC. Its product reads: CASTRGGSKDEQFF.